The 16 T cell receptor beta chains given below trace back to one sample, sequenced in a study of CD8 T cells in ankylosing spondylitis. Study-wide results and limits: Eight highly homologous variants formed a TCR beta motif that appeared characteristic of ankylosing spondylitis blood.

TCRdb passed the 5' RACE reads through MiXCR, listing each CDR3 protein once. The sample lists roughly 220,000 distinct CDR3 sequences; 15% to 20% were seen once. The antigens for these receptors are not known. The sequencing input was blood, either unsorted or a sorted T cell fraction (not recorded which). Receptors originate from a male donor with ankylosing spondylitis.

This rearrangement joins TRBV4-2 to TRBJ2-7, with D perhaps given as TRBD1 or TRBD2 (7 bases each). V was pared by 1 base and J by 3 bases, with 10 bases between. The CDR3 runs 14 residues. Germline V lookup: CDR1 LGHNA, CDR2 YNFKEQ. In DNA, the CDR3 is TGTGCCAGCAGCCAAGCCAGGGGGGGCTACGAGCAGTACTTC. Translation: CASSQARGGYEQYF.

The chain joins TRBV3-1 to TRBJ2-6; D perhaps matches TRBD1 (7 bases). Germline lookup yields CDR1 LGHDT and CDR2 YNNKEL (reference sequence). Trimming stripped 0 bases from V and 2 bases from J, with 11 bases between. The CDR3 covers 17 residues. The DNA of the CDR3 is TGTGCCAGCAGCCAAGATCAGGGGGGCCCTGGGGCCAACGTCCTGACTTTC. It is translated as CASSQDQGGPGANVLTF.

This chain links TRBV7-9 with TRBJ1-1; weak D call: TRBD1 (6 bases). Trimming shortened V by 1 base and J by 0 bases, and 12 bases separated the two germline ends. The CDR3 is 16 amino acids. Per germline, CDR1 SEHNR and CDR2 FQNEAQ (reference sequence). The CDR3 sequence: CASSLGYGQMNTEAFF. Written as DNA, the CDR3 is TGTGCCAGCAGCTTAGGATACGGACAGATGAACACTGAAGCTTTCTTT. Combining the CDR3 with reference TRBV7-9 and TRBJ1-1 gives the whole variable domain DTGVSQNPRHKITKRGQNVTFRCDPISEHNRLYWYRQTLGQGPEFLTYFQNEAQLEKSRLLSDRFSAERPKGSFSTLEIQRTEQGDSAMYLCASSLGYGQMNTEAFFGQGTRLTVV.

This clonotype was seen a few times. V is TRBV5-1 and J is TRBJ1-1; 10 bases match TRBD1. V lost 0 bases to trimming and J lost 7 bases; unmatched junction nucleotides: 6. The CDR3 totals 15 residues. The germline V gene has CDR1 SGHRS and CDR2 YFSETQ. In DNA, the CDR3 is TGCGCCAGCAGCTTGGGACAGGGGGCTAGTAATGAAGCTTTCTTT. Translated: CASSLGQGASNEAFF. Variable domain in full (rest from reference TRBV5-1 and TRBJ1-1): KAGVTQTPRYLIKTRGQQVTLSCSPISGHRSVSWYQQTPGQGLQFLFEYFSETQRNKGNFPGRFSGRQFSNSRSEMNVSTLELGDSALYLCASSLGQGASNEAFFGQGTRLTVV.

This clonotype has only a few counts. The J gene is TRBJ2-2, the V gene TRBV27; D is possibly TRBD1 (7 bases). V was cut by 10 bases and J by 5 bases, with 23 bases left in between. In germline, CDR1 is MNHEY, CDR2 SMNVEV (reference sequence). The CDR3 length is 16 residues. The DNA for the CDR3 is TGTGCCAAAGCTAATTGGAGGGGGACAGAGACCGGGGAGCTGTTTTTT. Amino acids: CAKANWRGTETGELFF.

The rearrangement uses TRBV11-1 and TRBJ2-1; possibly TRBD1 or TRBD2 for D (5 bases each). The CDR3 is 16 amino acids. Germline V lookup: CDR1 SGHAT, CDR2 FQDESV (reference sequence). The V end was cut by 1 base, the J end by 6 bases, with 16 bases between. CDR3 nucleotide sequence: TGTGCCAGCAGCTTAGGGATGGGGGTTTCTGGCAATGAGCAGTTCTTC. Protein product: CASSLGMGVSGNEQFF.

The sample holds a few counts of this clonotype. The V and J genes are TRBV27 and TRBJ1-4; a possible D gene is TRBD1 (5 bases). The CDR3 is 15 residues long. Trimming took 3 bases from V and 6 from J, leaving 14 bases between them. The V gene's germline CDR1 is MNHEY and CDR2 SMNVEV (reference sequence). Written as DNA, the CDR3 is TGTGCCAGCAGTTTTACGAAACCAGGGTATGAAAAACTGTTTTTT. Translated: CASSFTKPGYEKLFF.

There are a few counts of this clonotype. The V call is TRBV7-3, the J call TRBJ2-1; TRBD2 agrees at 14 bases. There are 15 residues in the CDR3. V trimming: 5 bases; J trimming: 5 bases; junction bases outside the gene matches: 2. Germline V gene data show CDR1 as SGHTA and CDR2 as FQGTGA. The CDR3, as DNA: TGTGCCAGCAGCGCGGGACTAGCGGGAGACAATGAGCAGTTCTTC. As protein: CASSAGLAGDNEQFF.

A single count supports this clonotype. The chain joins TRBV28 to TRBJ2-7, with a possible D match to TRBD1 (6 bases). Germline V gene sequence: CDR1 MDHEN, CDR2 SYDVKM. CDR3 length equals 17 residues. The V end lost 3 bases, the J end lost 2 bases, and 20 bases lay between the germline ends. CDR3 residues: CASSFMTPQGLTYEQYF. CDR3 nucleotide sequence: TGTGCCAGCAGTTTCATGACCCCCCAGGGGCTGACCTACGAGCAGTACTTC.

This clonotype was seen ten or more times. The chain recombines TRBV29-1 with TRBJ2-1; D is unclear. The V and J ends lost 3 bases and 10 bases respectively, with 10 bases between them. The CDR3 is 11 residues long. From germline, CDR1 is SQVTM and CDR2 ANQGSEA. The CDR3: CSVDVDGEQFF. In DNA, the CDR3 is TGCAGCGTTGATGTTGACGGGGAGCAGTTCTTC.

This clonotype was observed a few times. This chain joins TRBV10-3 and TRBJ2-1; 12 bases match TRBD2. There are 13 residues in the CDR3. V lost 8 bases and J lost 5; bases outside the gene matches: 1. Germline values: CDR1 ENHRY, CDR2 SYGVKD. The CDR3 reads CAIRTSGDNEQFF. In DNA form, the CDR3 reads TGTGCCATCCGGACTAGCGGGGACAATGAGCAGTTCTTC.

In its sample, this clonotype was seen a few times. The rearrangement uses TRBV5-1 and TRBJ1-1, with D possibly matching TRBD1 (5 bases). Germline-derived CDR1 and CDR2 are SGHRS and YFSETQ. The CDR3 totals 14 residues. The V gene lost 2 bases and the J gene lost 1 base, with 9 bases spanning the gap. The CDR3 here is CASSFRTQNTEAFF. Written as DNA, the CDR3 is TGCGCCAGCAGCTTCCGGACACAGAACACTGAAGCTTTCTTT.

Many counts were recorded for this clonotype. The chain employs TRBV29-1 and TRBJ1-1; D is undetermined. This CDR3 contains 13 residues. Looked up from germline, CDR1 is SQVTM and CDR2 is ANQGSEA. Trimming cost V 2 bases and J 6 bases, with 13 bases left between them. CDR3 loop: CSVEIQGIAEAFF. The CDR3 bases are TGCAGCGTTGAAATTCAAGGGATCGCTGAAGCTTTCTTT.

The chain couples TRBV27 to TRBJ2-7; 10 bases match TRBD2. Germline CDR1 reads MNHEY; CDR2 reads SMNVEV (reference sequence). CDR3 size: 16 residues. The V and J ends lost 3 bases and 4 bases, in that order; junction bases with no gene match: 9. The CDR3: CASSLSSGGLGYEQYF. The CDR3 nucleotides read TGTGCCAGCAGTTTGTCTAGCGGGGGACTGGGGTACGAGCAGTACTTC.

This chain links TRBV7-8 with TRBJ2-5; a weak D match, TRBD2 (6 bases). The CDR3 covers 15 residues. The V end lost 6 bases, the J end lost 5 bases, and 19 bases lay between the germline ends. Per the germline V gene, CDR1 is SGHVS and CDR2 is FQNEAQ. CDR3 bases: TGTGCCAGCAGTCGCAATAGCGGCAAGCTGGAGACCCAGTACTTC. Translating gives CASSRNSGKLETQYF.

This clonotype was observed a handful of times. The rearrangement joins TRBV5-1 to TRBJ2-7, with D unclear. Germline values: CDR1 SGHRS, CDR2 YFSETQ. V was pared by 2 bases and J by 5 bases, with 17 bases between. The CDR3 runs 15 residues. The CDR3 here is CASSFDHPPPNEQYF. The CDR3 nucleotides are TGCGCCAGCAGCTTCGACCACCCGCCTCCTAACGAGCAGTACTTC.